These 24 T cell receptor beta chains were all obtained from the same sample, sequenced in a study of cytomegalovirus exposure and HLA in healthy donors (dated by TCRdb to 2017 to 2019). Libraries came from the immunoSEQ multiplex PCR assay. For the multiplex PCR, a mixture combining 60 forward primers for TCR Vbeta segments and 13 reverse primers for TCR Jbeta segments was used. The table comes from immuneACCESS by way of TCRdb, which keeps in-frame sequences with V and J called. Part of the clones is missing from these tables; in studies checked, under half for an unresolved V gene and the rest for unknown reasons. Recorded for this sample are roughly 100,000 clones; around 10% of them occurred a single time. The biggest ten clones account for 4.5% to 6.5% of the sample. The sequencing input was PBMCs. All receptors come from a middle-aged man in good health and CMV-seropositive.

The rearrangement links TRBV11-3 to TRBJ2-6; 9 bases line up with TRBD1. Germline V gene lookup returns CDR1 SGHNT and CDR2 YENEEA. V trimming: 6 bases; J trimming: 0 bases; junction bases outside the gene matches: 15. The CDR3 has 20 residues. The CDR3 region is CASRPPLRDRAFSGANVLTF. CDR3 nucleotides: TGTGCCAGCAGGCCACCCCTCCGGGACAGGGCCTTCTCTGGGGCCAACGTCCTGACTTTC.

This clone was seen a handful of times. J is TRBJ1-5 and V is TRBV30; 7 positions agree with TRBD1. With V trimmed by 2 bases and J by 1 base, 5 bases remained unmatched. CDR3 length equals 15 residues. Germline CDR1 reads GTSNPN; CDR2 reads SVGIG (reference sequence). CDR3 bases: TGTGCCTGGAGTACAGGGGACAGCAGCAATCAGCCCCAGCATTTT. It yields the protein CAWSTGDSSNQPQHF.

This clone was seen only a few times. The rearrangement uses TRBV28 and TRBJ1-3; 9 nucleotides match TRBD1. CDR3 length: 15 amino acids. Trimming cost V 5 bases and J 2 bases; bases outside gene matches: 4. The germline gives CDR1 MDHEN, CDR2 SYDVKM. The CDR3 sequence is CASSGGQGPGNTIYF. DNA of the CDR3: TGTGCCAGCAGTGGAGGACAGGGGCCTGGAAACACCATATATTTT.

The chain combines TRBV5-1 with TRBJ2-1; tentative D call: TRBD2 (6 bases). CDR3 length equals 14 residues. Germline assignment: CDR1 SGHRS and CDR2 YFSETQ. The V end was cut by 4 bases, the J end by 2 bases, with 10 bases between. The CDR3 spells CASSGGRTYNEQFF. The DNA for the CDR3 is TGCGCCAGCAGCGGAGGGAGAACCTACAATGAGCAGTTCTTC.

The chain combines TRBV5-1 with TRBJ2-2; the match to TRBD1 covers 9 bases. The CDR3 has 14 amino acids. J was trimmed by 5 bases and V by 6 bases; bases with no gene match: 5. Germline assignment: CDR1 SGHRS and CDR2 YFSETQ. The CDR3 sequence is CASTGQGNTGELFF. The CDR3 nucleotides read TGCGCCAGCACGGGACAGGGCAATACCGGGGAGCTGTTTTTT.

The chain uses TRBV5-1 and TRBJ2-1; 7 bases align to TRBD2. CDR3 length: 15 residues. V lost 2 bases, J lost 0 bases, and 2 bases stayed unmatched. Per the germline V gene, CDR1 is SGHRS and CDR2 is YFSETQ. CDR3 protein: CASSFREGSYNEQFF. The CDR3 region has the DNA TGCGCCAGCAGCTTCAGGGAGGGCTCCTACAATGAGCAGTTCTTC.

The sample holds a few counts of this clone. This chain connects TRBV28 to TRBJ2-7; 8 positions match TRBD2. The germline V gene has CDR1 MDHEN and CDR2 SYDVKM. This CDR3 region has 14 residues. V lost 7 bases to trimming and J lost 3 bases; unmatched junction nucleotides: 8. CDR3 residues: CASTPRGGGYEQYF. Written as DNA, the CDR3 is TGTGCCAGCACCCCCCGGGGGGGCGGCTACGAGCAGTACTTC.

The V gene is TRBV5-1, the J gene TRBJ2-7; TRBD2 is a possible D gene (5 bases). CDR3 size: 14 residues. The V end lost 0 bases, the J end lost 3 bases, and 10 bases lay between the germline ends. Germline V lookup: CDR1 SGHRS, CDR2 YFSETQ. The chain's CDR3 is CASSLGPRDYEQYF. The CDR3 DNA is TGCGCCAGCAGCTTGGGCCCCCGGGACTACGAGCAGTACTTC.

V is TRBV11-2 and J is TRBJ2-7; 7 bases align to TRBD1. Germline trimming cut 4 bases from V and 2 bases from J; bases unmatched to any gene: 8. The CDR3 has 15 residues. In germline, CDR1 is SGHAT, CDR2 FQNNGV. The chain's CDR3 is CASSSRQGLTYEQYF. The CDR3 coding sequence is TGTGCCAGCAGCTCCAGACAGGGCCTGACCTACGAGCAGTACTTC.

This clone showed up just a few times. The chain combines TRBV10-3 with TRBJ2-1, with 7 bases lining up with TRBD1. Trimming took 7 bases from V and 13 from J; bases not matched to a gene: 19. CDR1 and CDR2 (germline): ENHRY, SYGVKD. The CDR3 totals 15 residues. The CDR3 spells CAITDRPREGAPQFF. The CDR3 nucleotides are TGTGCCATCACGGACAGGCCCAGAGAGGGGGCCCCCCAGTTCTTC.

Worth noting for this clone: Other DNA sequences in the same sample also yield this CDR3. This chain connects TRBV4-3 to TRBJ2-1; the D gene is possibly TRBD1 (6 bases). V was cut by 4 bases and J by 0 bases, with 10 bases left in between. Germline V gene data show CDR1 as LGHNA and CDR2 as YSLEER. The CDR3 is 15 residues long. The CDR3 here is CASSPQGSSYNEQFF. CDR3 sequence (DNA): TGCGCCAGCAGCCCTCAGGGGTCCTCCTACAATGAGCAGTTCTTC.

The sample holds a few counts of this clone. This chain connects TRBV4-2 to TRBJ2-3; TRBD2 matches 11 bases. The CDR3 is made up of 17 amino acids. Germline-derived CDR1 and CDR2 are LGHNA and YNFKEQ. V shed 4 bases and J 0 bases; nucleotides not matched to a gene: 6. The CDR3 bases are TGTGCCAGCAGCCCCTTAGCGGGAGGGGTCAGCACAGATACGCAGTATTTT. It yields the protein CASSPLAGGVSTDTQYF.

The V and J genes are TRBV29-1 and TRBJ2-1; TRBD2 is a possible D gene (6 bases). Germline CDR1 SQVTM, CDR2 ANQGSEA. Trimming shortened V by 3 bases and J by 8 bases, and 20 bases separated the two germline ends. This CDR3 region has 15 residues. As DNA, the CDR3 is TGCAGCGTTGATAAATTTGGGGGGATAGCGGATGAGCAGTTCTTC. Protein product: CSVDKFGGIADEQFF.

The CDR3: CASSQSHKSTGGTDTQYF. CDR3 sequence (DNA): TGCGCCAGCAGTCAATCGCATAAATCGACAGGGGGCACAGATACGCAGTATTTT. The chain combines TRBV23-1 with TRBJ2-3; 8 positions agree with TRBD1. TRBV23-1 belongs to the ORF category, with a function that is uncertain. J gave up 1 base and V 0 bases, and 9 bases lay outside the gene matches. This CDR3 has 18 residues.

CDR3: CASVRGDGFNQAEKLFF. CDR3 bases: TGTGCCAGCGTCAGGGGTGACGGATTCAATCAGGCTGAAAAACTGTTTTTT. The chain recombines TRBV2 with TRBJ1-4; D possibly corresponds to TRBD1 (6 bases). The CDR3 is 17 amino acids. Trimming stripped 8 bases from V and 7 bases from J, with 26 bases between. CDR1 is SNHLY, CDR2 FYNNEI, per germline.

In its sample, this clone was seen a few times. This rearrangement joins TRBV14 to TRBJ2-2; D perhaps matches TRBD1 (5 bases). Trimming stripped 0 bases from V and 6 bases from J, with 14 bases between. The CDR3 runs to 16 residues. The germline V gene has CDR1 SGHDN and CDR2 FVKESK. The CDR3 loop is CASSQDRPGLAGELFF. The CDR3, as DNA: TGTGCCAGCAGCCAAGATCGGCCAGGGTTGGCCGGGGAGCTGTTTTTT.

The chain employs TRBV9 and TRBJ1-1, with 7 bases identical to TRBD1. V trimming: 0 bases; J trimming: 4 bases; junction bases outside the gene matches: 3. Per germline, CDR1 SGDLS and CDR2 YYNGEE. The CDR3 spans 14 residues. This chain's CDR3 is CASSVGPGGTEAFF. DNA of the CDR3: TGTGCCAGCAGCGTAGGGCCAGGGGGCACTGAAGCTTTCTTT.

This clone was seen only once. This rearrangement joins TRBV11-2 to TRBJ2-1; TRBD2 aligns across 11 bases. Per germline, CDR1 SGHAT and CDR2 FQNNGV. This CDR3 is 13 amino acids long. J lost 8 bases, V lost 8 bases, and 5 bases had no gene match. The CDR3 sequence is CASQLAGVYEQFF. The CDR3 coding sequence is TGTGCCAGCCAACTAGCGGGAGTCTATGAGCAGTTCTTC.

This clone was detected only a few times. The chain uses TRBV27 and TRBJ1-3; tentative D call: TRBD1 (5 bases). Germline V CDR1 and CDR2: MNHEY, SMNVEV (reference sequence). The V end was cut by 5 bases, the J end by 0 bases, with 23 bases between. This CDR3 is 19 amino acids long. The CDR3 DNA sequence: TGTGCCAGCAGTCCAAGTCCGGGGGTCGGACTGTACTCTGGAAACACCATATATTTT. It encodes CASSPSPGVGLYSGNTIYF.

This clone was counted between two and nine times. The final CDR3 position lacks the conserved phenylalanine or tryptophan, pointing to a likely read error. It is unclear where the CDR3 begins or ends on the DNA, so no DNA is shown, and the CDR3 is as TCRdb lists it. The J gene is TRBJ1-4, the V gene TRBV6-6. Termini included, the CDR3 measures 14 amino acids. Germline loops: CDR1 MNHNY, CDR2 SVGAGI (reference sequence). CDR3 region: CASTPRGGEEKMFL.

In regard to this clone: The same CDR3 also results from other DNA sequences found in this sample. V is TRBV5-1 and J is TRBJ1-4; D might be TRBD1 (5 bases). In germline, CDR1 is SGHRS, CDR2 YFSETQ. The V end was cut by 5 bases, the J end by 0 bases, with 8 bases between. This CDR3 is built from 14 residues. CDR3 sequence: CASSTGATNEKLFF. The CDR3 DNA reads as TGCGCCAGCAGTACAGGAGCAACTAATGAAAAACTGTTTTTT.

V usage is TRBV7-9 and J usage is TRBJ1-2, with 11 bases that match TRBD1. V was pared by 1 base and J by 7 bases, with 2 bases of the junction left unmatched. The germline V gene encodes CDR1 SEHNR and CDR2 FQNEAQ (reference sequence). The CDR3 is 14 residues long. CDR3 region: CASSLGTGGSGYTF. The CDR3 DNA reads as TGTGCCAGCAGCTTAGGGACAGGGGGCAGTGGCTACACCTTC.

There are a few counts of this clone. The genes are TRBV20-1 and TRBJ2-1; TRBD1 is a possible D gene (5 bases). This CDR3 contains 10 residues. The V gene's germline CDR1 is DFQATT and CDR2 SNEGSKA (reference sequence). Trimming shortened V by 5 bases and J by 7 bases, and 6 bases separated the two germline ends. The CDR3 DNA is TGCAGTGCTCAGGGTAATGAGCAGTTCTTC. This codes for CSAQGNEQFF.

The gene calls are TRBV11-2 and TRBJ2-7; D is ambiguous. The CDR3 has 14 residues. With 1 base removed from V and 2 bases from J, the gap between germline ends came to 9 bases. Germline CDR1 SGHAT, CDR2 FQNNGV. For the CDR3, the DNA is TGTGCCAGCAGCTTAGCTCAGGCTACCTACGAGCAGTACTTC. Its translation is CASSLAQATYEQYF. The full variable domain, rest sourced from reference TRBV11-2 and TRBJ2-7, is EAGVAQSPRYKIIEKRQSVAFWCNPISGHATLYWYQQILGQGPKLLIQFQNNGVVDDSQLPKDRFSAERLKGVDSTLKIQPAKLEDSAVYLCASSLAQATYEQYFGPGTRLTVT.